The clone carrying this T cell receptor (beta chain) appeared a few times. What it recognizes is unknown. These data belong to a study of cytomegalovirus exposure and HLA in healthy donors. PCR used 60 Vbeta primers and 13 Jbeta primers. Libraries were prepared by immunoSEQ multiplex PCR; TCRdb keeps only in-frame clonotypes and omits some of them. The table includes approximately 120,000 clones, roughly a sixth detected once. Regarding the study as a whole: Using a false discovery rate of 0.05, a later analysis showed that 15,000 to 20,000 TCR beta sequences were associated with HLA alleles.

In nominal health when sampled, donors likely had unrecorded immune exposures nonetheless. The receptor's source is a female donor in good health and CMV-seropositive. The sequenced material came from PBMCs.

CDR3 amino acids: CASSSRLAGDNTGELFF. For the CDR3, the DNA is TGTGCCAGCAGCTCAAGACTAGCGGGGGATAACACCGGGGAGCTGTTTTTT. The rearrangement joins TRBV7-9 to TRBJ2-2; 12 nucleotides align to TRBD2. The CDR3 covers 17 residues. After removal of 4 bases from V and 2 bases from J, the junction contained 5 bases not matched to a gene. Germline CDR1 is SEHNR and CDR2 is FQNEAQ (reference sequence). The variable domain in full, completed from reference TRBV7-9 and TRBJ2-2, reads DTGVSQNPRHKITKRGQNVTFRCDPISEHNRLYWYRQTLGQGPEFLTYFQNEAQLEKSRLLSDRFSAERPKGSFSTLEIQRTEQGDSAMYLCASSSRLAGDNTGELFFGEGSRLTVL.